These 10 T cell receptor beta chains came from one sample sequenced in a study of T-cell memory formation after mild COVID-19. MiXCR, applied by TCRdb to the 5' RACE reads, yields one record per CDR3 protein. Of about 250,000 distinct CDR3 sequences listed, about a sixth are singletons. The specimen was PBMCs or a T cell subset sorted from them (not recorded which). The source is a man aged 18 to 30 who had mild COVID-19 (a few samples of this study predate the infection). Cell type and time point are not known.

This clonotype was seen at least ten times. The V call is TRBV5-1, the J call TRBJ2-2; the match to TRBD2 covers 9 bases. This CDR3 is built from 15 residues. CDR1 and CDR2 (germline): SGHRS, YFSETQ. Trimming cost V 5 bases and J 3 bases; bases outside gene matches: 5. The CDR3 DNA sequence: TGCGCCAGCAGACTCGGGACTAGCTACACCGGGGAGCTGTTTTTT. Translated, it gives CASRLGTSYTGELFF. The whole variable domain, filled in from reference TRBV5-1 and TRBJ2-2, reads KAGVTQTPRYLIKTRGQQVTLSCSPISGHRSVSWYQQTPGQGLQFLFEYFSETQRNKGNFPGRFSGRQFSNSRSEMNVSTLELGDSALYLCASRLGTSYTGELFFGEGSRLTVL.

J is TRBJ2-5 and V is TRBV7-2, with D unclear. Germline assignment: CDR1 SGHTA and CDR2 FQGNSA. The CDR3 is 14 residues long. V was trimmed by 3 bases and J by 5 bases, leaving 13 bases between them. DNA for the CDR3: TGTGCCAGCAGCTTGTCGATCGGCCAGGAGACCCAGTACTTC. Its translation is CASSLSIGQETQYF.

This clonotype came up a few times. This rearrangement joins TRBV6-5 to TRBJ2-6; perhaps TRBD2 as D (6 bases). CDR1 and CDR2 from the germline V gene are MNHEY and SVGAGI. The CDR3 has 16 amino acids. Trimming cost V 0 bases and J 2 bases, with 8 bases left between them. The CDR3 DNA reads as TGTGCCAGCAGTTACTCAGGCGGGGCTGGGGCCAACGTCCTGACTTTC. This gives the protein CASSYSGGAGANVLTF.

The V and J genes are TRBV7-2 and TRBJ2-3; TRBD2 matches at 10 bases. Germline trimming cut 4 bases from V and 2 bases from J; bases unmatched to any gene: 12. The germline V gene has CDR1 SGHTA and CDR2 FQGNSA. The CDR3 is 18 residues long. The CDR3 region has the DNA TGTGCCAGCAGCTCTCGGGCTAGCGGGGGCCGCCTCACAGATACGCAGTATTTT. Its protein is CASSSRASGGRLTDTQYF. The whole variable domain, filled in from reference TRBV7-2 and TRBJ2-3, reads GAGVSQSPSNKVTEKGKDVELRCDPISGHTALYWYRQSLGQGLEFLIYFQGNSAPDKSGLPSDRFSAERTGGSVSTLTIQRTQQEDSAVYLCASSSRASGGRLTDTQYFGPGTRLTVL.

The chain has TRBV6-5 and TRBJ1-5, with TRBD1 as a possible D gene (6 bases). V lost 2 bases, J lost 7 bases, and 15 bases lay in between. Germline-derived CDR1 and CDR2 are MNHEY and SVGAGI. This CDR3 has 15 amino acids. This CDR3 is CASSYNRERRQPQHF. CDR3 nucleotides: TGTGCCAGCAGTTACAACAGGGAGCGGCGACAGCCCCAGCATTTT.

This chain connects TRBV14 to TRBJ1-1, with TRBD1 as a possible D gene (6 bases). From germline, CDR1 is SGHDN and CDR2 FVKESK. This CDR3 has 11 residues. Trimming took off 0 bases at V and 11 bases at J, with 7 bases between the two ends. The CDR3 spells CASSQEGAAFF. CDR3 DNA: TGTGCCAGCAGCCAAGAGGGGGCGGCTTTCTTT.

At least ten counts were recorded for this clonotype. The chain couples TRBV20-1 to TRBJ2-5; 10 positions match TRBD2. V was pared by 1 base and J by 1 base, with 3 bases of the junction left unmatched. CDR1 and CDR2 (germline): DFQATT, SNEGSKA (reference sequence). This CDR3 is built from 15 residues. The DNA for the CDR3 is TGCAGTGCTAGAGCTAGCGGGGGTGTCCAAGAGACCCAGTACTTC. Protein product: CSARASGGVQETQYF.

This clonotype was recorded a few times. V is TRBV29-1 and J is TRBJ1-2; D perhaps matches TRBD1 (6 bases). The V and J ends lost 4 bases and 4 bases respectively, with 13 bases between them. The CDR3 has 13 residues. The germline gives CDR1 SQVTM, CDR2 ANQGSEA. Here the CDR3 reads CSVADRPRYGYTF. CDR3 nucleotides: TGCAGCGTTGCGGACAGACCCCGCTATGGCTACACCTTC.

The chain joins TRBV9 to TRBJ2-6; D is unclear. The CDR3 is 15 residues long. Germline V gives CDR1 SGDLS, CDR2 YYNGEE. The V and J ends lost 4 bases and 0 bases respectively, with 8 bases between them. DNA of the CDR3: TGTGCCAGCAGCAAAGGAGACTCTGGGGCCAACGTCCTGACTTTC. It codes for CASSKGDSGANVLTF.

The table lists this clonotype with a few counts. The V gene is TRBV7-2, the J gene TRBJ2-6; the D is unclear. Per germline, CDR1 SGHTA and CDR2 FQGNSA. This CDR3 has 15 residues. The ends were cut back, 1 base at V and 4 bases at J, with 8 bases in the middle. The DNA for the CDR3 is TGTGCCAGCAGCTTAGGAGGTCCCGGGGCCAACGTCCTGACTTTC. Protein sequence: CASSLGGPGANVLTF.